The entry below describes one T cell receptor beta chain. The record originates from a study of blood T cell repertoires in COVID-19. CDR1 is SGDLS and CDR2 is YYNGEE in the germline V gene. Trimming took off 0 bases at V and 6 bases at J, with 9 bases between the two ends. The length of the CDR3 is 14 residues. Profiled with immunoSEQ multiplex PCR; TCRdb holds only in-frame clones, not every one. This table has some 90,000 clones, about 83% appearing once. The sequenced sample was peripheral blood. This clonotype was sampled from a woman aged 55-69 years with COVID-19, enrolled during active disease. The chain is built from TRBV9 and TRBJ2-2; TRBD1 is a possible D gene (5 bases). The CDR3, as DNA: TGTGCCAGCAGCGTAGCAGTAGGGGCCGGGGAGCTGTTTTTT. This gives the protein CASSVAVGAGELFF.